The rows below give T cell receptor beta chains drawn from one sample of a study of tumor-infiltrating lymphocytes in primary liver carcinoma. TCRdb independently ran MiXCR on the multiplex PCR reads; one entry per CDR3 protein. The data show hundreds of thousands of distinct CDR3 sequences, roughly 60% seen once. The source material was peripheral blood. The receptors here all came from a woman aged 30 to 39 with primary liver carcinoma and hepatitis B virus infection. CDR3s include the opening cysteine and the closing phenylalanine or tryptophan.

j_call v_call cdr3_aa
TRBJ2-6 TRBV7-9 CASSFGPSGANVLTF
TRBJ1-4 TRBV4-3 CASSQASRATNEKLFF
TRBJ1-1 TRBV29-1 CSVRGGGAGTEAFF
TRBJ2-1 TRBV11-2 CASSPYKEQFF
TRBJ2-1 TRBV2 CASSEKGLGSNEQFF
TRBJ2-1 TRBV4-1 CASSPHPTREDERFF
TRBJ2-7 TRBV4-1 CASSHAGTDYEQYF
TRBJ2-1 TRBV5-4 CASSQRATSGRSEQFF
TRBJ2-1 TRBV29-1 CSVLGGGSYNEQFF
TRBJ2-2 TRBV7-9 CASSPVGHNTGELFF
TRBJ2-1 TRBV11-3 CASSLGPGFMFF
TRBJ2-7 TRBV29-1 CSVLGGIGAGSSYEQYF
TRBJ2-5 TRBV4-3 CASSQDWAGVQETQYF
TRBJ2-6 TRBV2 CASRFNRGAGANALTF
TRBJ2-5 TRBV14 CASSQDRSQETQYF